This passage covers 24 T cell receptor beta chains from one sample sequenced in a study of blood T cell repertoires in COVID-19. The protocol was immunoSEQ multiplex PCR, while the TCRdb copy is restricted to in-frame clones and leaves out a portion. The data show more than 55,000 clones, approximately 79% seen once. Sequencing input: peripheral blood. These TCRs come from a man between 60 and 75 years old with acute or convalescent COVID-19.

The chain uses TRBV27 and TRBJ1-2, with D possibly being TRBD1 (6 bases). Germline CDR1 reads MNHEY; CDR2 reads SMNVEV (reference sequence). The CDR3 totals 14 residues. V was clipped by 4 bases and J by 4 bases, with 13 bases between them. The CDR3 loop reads CASSSAGEIYGYTF. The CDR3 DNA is TGTGCCAGCAGTTCGGCAGGGGAGATCTATGGCTACACCTTC.

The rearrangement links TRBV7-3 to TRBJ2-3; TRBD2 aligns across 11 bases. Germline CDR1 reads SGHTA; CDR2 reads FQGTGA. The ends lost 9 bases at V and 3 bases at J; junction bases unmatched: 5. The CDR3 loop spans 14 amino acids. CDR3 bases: TGTGCCAGTGCGACTAGCGGGGTGACAGATACGCAGTATTTT. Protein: CASATSGVTDTQYF.

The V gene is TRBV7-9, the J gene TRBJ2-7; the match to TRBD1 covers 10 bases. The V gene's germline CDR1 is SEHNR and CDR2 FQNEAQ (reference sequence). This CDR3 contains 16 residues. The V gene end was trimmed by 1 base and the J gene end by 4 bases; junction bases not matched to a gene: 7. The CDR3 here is CASSLGRTGGRYEQYF. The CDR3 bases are TGTGCCAGCAGCTTAGGTAGGACAGGGGGTCGGTACGAGCAGTACTTC.

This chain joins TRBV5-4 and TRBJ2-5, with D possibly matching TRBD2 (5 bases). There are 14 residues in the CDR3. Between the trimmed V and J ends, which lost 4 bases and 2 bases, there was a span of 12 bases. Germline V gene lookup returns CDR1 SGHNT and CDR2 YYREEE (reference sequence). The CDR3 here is CASSDVRGQETQYF. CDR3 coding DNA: TGTGCCAGCAGCGACGTACGGGGTCAAGAGACCCAGTACTTC.

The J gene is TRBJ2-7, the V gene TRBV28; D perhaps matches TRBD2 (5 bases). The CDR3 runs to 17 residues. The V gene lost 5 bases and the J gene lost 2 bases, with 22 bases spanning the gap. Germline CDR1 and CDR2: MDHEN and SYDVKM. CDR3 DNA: TGTGCCAGCAGTATCTCCGTTGAGGGTACGAGGCCCTACGAGCAGTACTTC. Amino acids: CASSISVEGTRPYEQYF.

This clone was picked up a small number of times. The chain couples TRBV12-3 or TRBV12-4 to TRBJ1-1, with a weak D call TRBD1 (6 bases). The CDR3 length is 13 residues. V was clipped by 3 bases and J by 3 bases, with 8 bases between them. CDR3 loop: CASSFKGDTEAFF. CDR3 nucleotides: TGTGCCAGCAGTTTTAAGGGGGACACTGAAGCTTTCTTT.

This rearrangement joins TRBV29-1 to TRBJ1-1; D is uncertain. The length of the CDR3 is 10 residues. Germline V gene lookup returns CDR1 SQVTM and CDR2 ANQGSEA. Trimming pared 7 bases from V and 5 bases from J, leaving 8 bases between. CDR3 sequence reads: CSALLTEAFF. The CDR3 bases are TGCAGCGCCCTCCTGACTGAAGCTTTCTTT.

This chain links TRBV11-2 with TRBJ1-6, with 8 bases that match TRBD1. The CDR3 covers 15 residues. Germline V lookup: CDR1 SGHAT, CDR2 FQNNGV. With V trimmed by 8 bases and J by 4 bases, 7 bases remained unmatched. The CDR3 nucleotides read TGTGCCAGCCGTCGGGACAGGCTATATAATTCACCCCTCCACTTT. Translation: CASRRDRLYNSPLHF. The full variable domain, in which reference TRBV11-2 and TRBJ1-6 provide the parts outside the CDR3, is EAGVAQSPRYKIIEKRQSVAFWCNPISGHATLYWYQQILGQGPKLLIQFQNNGVVDDSQLPKDRFSAERLKGVDSTLKIQPAKLEDSAVYLCASRRDRLYNSPLHFGNGTRLTVT.

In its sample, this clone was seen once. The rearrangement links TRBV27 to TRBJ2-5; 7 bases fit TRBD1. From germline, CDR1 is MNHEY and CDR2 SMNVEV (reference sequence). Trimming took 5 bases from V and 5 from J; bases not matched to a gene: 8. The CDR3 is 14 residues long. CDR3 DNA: TGTGCCAGCAGTCGAGGGGGCCAAGCGGAGACCCAGTACTTC. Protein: CASSRGGQAETQYF.

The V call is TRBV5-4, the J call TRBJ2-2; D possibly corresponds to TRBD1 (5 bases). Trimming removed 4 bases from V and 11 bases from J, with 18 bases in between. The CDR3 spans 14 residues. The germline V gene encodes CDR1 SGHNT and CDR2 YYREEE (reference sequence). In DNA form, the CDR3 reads TGTGCCAGCAGCGTAGACAGAGTCGAGTCCGAGCTGTTTTTT. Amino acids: CASSVDRVESELFF.

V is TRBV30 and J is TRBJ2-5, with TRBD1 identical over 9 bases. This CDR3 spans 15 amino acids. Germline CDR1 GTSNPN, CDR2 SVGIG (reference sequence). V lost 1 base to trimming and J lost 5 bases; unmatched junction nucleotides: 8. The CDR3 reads CAWSDKTGGRETQYF. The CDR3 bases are TGTGCCTGGAGTGATAAGACAGGGGGACGGGAGACCCAGTACTTC.

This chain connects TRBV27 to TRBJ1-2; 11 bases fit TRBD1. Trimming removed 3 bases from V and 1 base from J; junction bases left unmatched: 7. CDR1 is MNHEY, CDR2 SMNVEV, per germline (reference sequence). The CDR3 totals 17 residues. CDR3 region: CASSFQGQGALNYGYTF. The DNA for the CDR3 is TGTGCCAGCAGTTTCCAAGGACAGGGGGCGCTTAACTATGGCTACACCTTC.

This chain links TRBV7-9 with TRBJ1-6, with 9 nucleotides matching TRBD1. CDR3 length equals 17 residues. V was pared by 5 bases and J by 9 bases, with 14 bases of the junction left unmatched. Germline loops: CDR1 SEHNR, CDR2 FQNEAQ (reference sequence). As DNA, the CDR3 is TGTGCCAGCAGCGCCCGCCTCGGACAGGGGAGGAGTTCACCCCTCCACTTT. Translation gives CASSARLGQGRSSPLHF. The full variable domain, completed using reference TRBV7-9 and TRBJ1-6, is DTGVSQNPRHKITKRGQNVTFRCDPISEHNRLYWYRQTLGQGPEFLTYFQNEAQLEKSRLLSDRFSAERPKGSFSTLEIQRTEQGDSAMYLCASSARLGQGRSSPLHFGNGTRLTVT.

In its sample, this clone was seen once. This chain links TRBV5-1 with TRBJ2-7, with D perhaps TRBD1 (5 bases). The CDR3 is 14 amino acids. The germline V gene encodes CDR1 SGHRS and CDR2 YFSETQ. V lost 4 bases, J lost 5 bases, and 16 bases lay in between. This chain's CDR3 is CASSANTGSHEQYF. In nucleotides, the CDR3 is TGCGCCAGCAGCGCCAATACAGGATCCCACGAGCAGTACTTC.

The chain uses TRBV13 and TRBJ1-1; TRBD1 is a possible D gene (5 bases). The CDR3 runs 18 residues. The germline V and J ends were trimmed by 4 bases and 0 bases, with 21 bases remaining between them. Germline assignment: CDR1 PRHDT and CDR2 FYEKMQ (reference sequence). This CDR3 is CASSSRQHRDSMNTEAFF. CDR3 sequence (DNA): TGTGCCAGCAGCTCCCGACAGCACCGAGACAGTATGAACACTGAAGCTTTCTTT.

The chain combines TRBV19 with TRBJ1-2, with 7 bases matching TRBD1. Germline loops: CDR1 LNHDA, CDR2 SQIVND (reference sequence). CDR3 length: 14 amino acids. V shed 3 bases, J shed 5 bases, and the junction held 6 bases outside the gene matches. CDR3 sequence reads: CASSIRDSSYGYTF. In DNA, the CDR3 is TGTGCCAGTAGTATTAGGGACAGCTCTTATGGCTACACCTTC.

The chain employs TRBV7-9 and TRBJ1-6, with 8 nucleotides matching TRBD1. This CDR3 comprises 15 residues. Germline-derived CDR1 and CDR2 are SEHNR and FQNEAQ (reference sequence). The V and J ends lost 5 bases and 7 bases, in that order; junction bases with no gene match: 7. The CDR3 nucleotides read TGTGCCAGCAGCGCCCAGGGGGCTGGGAATTCACCCCTCCACTTT. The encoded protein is CASSAQGAGNSPLHF.

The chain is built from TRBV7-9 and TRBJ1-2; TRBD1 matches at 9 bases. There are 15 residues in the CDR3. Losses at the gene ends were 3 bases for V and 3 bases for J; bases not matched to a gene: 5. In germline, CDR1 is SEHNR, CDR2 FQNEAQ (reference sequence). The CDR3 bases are TGTGCCAGCAGCTTCCGGGACAGGGAATACTATGGCTACACCTTC. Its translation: CASSFRDREYYGYTF.

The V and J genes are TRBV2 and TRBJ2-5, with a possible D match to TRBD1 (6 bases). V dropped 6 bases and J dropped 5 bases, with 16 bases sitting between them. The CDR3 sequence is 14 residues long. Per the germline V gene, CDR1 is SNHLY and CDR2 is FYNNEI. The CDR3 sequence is CASRDSSLMETQYF. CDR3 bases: TGTGCCAGCAGGGACAGCAGTCTTATGGAGACCCAGTACTTC.

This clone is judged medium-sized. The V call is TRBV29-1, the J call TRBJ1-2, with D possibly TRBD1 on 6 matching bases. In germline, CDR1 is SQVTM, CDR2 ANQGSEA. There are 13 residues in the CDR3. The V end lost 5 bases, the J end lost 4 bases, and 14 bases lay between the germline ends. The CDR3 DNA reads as TGCAGCGTTCCTTCGACAGGCGTCTATGGCTACACCTTC. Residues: CSVPSTGVYGYTF.

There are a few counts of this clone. CDR3 in amino acids: CASSLGTGVQYEQYF. The CDR3 DNA reads TGTGCCAGCAGTTTAGGGACAGGGGTTCAATACGAGCAGTACTTC. The V call is TRBV27, the J call TRBJ2-7; 10 nucleotides align to TRBD1. The CDR3 covers 15 residues. Germline CDR1 is MNHEY and CDR2 is SMNVEV (reference sequence). V trimming: 2 bases; J trimming: 4 bases; junction bases outside the gene matches: 5.

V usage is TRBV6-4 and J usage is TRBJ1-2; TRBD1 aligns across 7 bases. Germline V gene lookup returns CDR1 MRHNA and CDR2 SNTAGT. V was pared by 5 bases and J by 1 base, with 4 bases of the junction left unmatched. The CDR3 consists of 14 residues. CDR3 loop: CASSSGQVNYGYTF. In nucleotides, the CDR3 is TGTGCCAGCAGTTCCGGACAGGTTAACTATGGCTACACCTTC.

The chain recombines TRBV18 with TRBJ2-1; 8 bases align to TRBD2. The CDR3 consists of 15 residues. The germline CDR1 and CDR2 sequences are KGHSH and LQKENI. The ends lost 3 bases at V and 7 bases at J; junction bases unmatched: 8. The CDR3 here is CASSPLGLDQNEQFF. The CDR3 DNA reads TGTGCCAGCTCACCCCTGGGACTAGACCAAAATGAGCAGTTCTTC. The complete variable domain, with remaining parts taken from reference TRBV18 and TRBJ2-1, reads NAGVMQNPRHLVRRRGQEARLRCSPMKGHSHVYWYRQLPEEGLKFMVYLQKENIIDESGMPKERFSAEFPKEGPSILRIQQVVRGDSAAYFCASSPLGLDQNEQFFGPGTRLTVL.

As DNA, the CDR3 is TGTGCCAGCAACGACAGGGGGAATTCACCCCTCCACTTT. This gives the protein CASNDRGNSPLHF. The gene calls are TRBV6-5 and TRBJ1-6, with 9 bases fitting TRBD1. Losses at the gene ends were 7 bases for V and 7 bases for J; bases not matched to a gene: 2. The CDR3 has 13 residues. CDR1 is MNHEY and CDR2 is SVGAGI in the germline V gene.